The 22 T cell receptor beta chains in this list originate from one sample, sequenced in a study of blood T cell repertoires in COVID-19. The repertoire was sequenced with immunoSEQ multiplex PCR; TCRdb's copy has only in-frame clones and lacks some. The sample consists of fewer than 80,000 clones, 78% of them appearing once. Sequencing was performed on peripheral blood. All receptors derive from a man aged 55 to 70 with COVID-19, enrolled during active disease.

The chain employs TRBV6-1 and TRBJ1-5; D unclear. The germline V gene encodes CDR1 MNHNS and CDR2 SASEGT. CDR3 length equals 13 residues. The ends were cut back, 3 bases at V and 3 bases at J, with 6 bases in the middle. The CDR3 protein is CASSERNNQPQHF. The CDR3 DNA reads TGTGCCAGCAGTGAGCGGAACAATCAGCCCCAGCATTTT.

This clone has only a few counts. The CDR3 loop is CASGLRRSDSDTDTQYF. In DNA, the CDR3 is TGTGCTAGTGGTTTGAGGCGGTCCGACAGCGACACAGATACGCAGTATTTT. This chain links TRBV12-5 with TRBJ2-3, with a weak D call TRBD1 (5 bases). V was clipped by 2 bases and J by 2 bases, with 17 bases between them. Germline V gene lookup returns CDR1 LGHNT and CDR2 FRNRAP. The CDR3 is made up of 17 amino acids.

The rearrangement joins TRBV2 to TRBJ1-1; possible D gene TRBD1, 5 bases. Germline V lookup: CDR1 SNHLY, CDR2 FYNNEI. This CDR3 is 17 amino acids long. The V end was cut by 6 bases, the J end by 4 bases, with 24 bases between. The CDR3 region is CASRNYLQGRRSTEAFF. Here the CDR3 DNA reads TGTGCCAGCAGAAACTACCTGCAGGGAAGAAGGTCCACTGAAGCTTTCTTT.

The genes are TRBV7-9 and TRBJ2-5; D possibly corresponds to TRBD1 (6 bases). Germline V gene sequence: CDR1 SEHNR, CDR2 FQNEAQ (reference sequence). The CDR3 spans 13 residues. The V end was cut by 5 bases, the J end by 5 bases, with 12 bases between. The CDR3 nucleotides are TGTGCCAGCAGCGTAGGACAGAGGGAGACCCAGTACTTC. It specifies CASSVGQRETQYF.

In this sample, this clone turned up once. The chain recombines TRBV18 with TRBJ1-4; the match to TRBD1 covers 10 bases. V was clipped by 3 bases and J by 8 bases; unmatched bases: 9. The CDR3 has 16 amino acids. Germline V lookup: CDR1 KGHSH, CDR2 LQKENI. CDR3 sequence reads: CASSPTRQGAQEKLFF. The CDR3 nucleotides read TGTGCCAGCTCACCTACCCGACAGGGGGCGCAGGAAAAACTGTTTTTT.

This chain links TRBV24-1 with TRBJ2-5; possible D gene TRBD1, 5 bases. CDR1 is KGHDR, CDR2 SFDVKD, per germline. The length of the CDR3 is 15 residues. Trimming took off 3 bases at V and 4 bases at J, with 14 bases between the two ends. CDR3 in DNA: TGTGCCACCAGTGATCCCGGTTCCCAGGGAGAGACCCAGTACTTC. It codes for CATSDPGSQGETQYF.

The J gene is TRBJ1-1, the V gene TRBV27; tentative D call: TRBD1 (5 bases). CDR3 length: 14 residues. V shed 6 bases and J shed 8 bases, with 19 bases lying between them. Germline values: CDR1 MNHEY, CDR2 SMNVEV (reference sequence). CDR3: CASSETVNKREAFF. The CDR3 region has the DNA TGTGCCAGCAGCGAGACAGTCAATAAACGGGAAGCTTTCTTT.

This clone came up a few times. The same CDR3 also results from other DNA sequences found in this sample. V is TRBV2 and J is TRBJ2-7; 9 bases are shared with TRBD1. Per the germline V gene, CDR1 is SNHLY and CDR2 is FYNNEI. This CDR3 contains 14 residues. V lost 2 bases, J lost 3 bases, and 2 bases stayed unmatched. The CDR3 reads CASSEQGQGYEQYF. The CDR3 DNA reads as TGTGCCAGCAGTGAACAGGGACAGGGCTACGAGCAGTACTTC. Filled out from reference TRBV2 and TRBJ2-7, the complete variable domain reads EPEVTQTPSHQVTQMGQEVILRCVPISNHLYFYWYRQILGQKVEFLVSFYNNEISEKSEIFDDQFSVERPDGSNFTLKIRSTKLEDSAMYFCASSEQGQGYEQYFGPGTRLTVT.

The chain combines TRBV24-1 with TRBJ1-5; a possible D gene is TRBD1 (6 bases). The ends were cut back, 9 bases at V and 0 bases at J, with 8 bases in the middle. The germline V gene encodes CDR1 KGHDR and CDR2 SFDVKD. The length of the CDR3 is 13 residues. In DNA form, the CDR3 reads TGTGCCACCGGACAGTATAGCAATCAGCCCCAGCATTTT. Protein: CATGQYSNQPQHF.

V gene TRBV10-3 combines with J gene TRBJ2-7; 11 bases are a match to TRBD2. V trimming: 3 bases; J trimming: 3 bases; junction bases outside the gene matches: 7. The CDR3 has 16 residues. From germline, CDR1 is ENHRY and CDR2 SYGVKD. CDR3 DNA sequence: TGTGCCATCAGTGATAGTCTAGCGGGGGGCATCTACGAGCAGTACTTC. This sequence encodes CAISDSLAGGIYEQYF.

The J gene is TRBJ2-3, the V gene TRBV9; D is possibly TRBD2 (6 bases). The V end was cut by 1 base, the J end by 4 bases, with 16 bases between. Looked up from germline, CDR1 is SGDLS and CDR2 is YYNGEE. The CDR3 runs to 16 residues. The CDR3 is CASSVSLTGGPDTQYF. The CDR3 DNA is TGTGCCAGCAGCGTAAGCCTTACAGGAGGGCCAGATACGCAGTATTTT.

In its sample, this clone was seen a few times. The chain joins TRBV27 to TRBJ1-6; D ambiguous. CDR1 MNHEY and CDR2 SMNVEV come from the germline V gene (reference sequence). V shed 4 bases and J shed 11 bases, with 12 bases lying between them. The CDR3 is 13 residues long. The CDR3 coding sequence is TGTGCCAGCAGTTCCCCGGGGTACGCACCCCTCCACTTT. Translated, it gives CASSSPGYAPLHF.

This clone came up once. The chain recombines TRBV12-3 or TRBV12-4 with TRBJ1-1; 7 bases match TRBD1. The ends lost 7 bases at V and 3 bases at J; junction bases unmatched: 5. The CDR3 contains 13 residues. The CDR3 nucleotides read TGTGCCAGCACCAGGACAGGAGACACTGAAGCTTTCTTT. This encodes CASTRTGDTEAFF.

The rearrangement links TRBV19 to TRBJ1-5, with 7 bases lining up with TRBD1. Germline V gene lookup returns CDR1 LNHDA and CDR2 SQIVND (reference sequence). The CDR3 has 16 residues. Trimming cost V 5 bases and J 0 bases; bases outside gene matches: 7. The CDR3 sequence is CASSGGTVNSNQPQHF. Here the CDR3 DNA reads TGTGCCAGTAGTGGGGGGACAGTTAATAGCAATCAGCCCCAGCATTTT.

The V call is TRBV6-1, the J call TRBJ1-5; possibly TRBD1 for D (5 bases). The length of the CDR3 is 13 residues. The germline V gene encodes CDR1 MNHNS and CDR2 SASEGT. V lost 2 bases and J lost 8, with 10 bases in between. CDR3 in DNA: TGTGCCAGCAGTGAATTACAGGCGGAGCCCCAGCATTTT. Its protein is CASSELQAEPQHF.

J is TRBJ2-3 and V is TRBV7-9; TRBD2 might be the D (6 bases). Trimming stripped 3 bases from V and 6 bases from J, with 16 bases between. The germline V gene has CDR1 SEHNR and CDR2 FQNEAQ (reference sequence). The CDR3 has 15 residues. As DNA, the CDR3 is TGTGCCAGCAGCTTGTCGCGGGGTAGAATCGATACGCAGTATTTT. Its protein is CASSLSRGRIDTQYF.

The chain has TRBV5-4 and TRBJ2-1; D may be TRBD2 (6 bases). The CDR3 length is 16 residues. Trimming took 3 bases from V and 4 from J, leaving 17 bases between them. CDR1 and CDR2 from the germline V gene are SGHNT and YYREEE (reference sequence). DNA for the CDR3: TGTGCCAGCAGCTGGCCGGGGGACCTGGGATACAATGAGCAGTTCTTC. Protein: CASSWPGDLGYNEQFF. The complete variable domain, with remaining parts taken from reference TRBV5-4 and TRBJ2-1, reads ETGVTQSPTHLIKTRGQQVTLRCSSQSGHNTVSWYQQALGQGPQFIFQYYREEENGRGNFPPRFSGLQFPNYSSELNVNALELDDSALYLCASSWPGDLGYNEQFFGPGTRLTVL.

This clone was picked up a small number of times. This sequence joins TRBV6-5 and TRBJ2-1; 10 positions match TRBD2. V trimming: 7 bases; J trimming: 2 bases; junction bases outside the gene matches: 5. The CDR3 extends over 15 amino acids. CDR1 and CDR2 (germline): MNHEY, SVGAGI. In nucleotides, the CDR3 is TGTGCCAGCACACCCAGCGGGAGGGCCTACAATGAGCAGTTCTTC. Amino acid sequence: CASTPSGRAYNEQFF.

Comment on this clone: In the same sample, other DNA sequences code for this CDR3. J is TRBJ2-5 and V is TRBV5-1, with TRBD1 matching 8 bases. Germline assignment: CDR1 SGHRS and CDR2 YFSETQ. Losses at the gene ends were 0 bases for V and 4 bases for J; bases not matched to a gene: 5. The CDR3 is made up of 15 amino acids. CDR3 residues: CASSLAPGGIETQYF. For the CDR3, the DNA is TGCGCCAGCAGCTTGGCCCCAGGGGGCATAGAGACCCAGTACTTC.

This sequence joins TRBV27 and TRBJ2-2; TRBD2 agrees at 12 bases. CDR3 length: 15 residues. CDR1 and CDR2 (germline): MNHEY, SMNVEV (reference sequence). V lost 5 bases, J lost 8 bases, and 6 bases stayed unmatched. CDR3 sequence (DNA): TGTGCCAGCAGTAGACTAGCGGGAGTTGGGGGGGAGCTGTTTTTT. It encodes CASSRLAGVGGELFF.

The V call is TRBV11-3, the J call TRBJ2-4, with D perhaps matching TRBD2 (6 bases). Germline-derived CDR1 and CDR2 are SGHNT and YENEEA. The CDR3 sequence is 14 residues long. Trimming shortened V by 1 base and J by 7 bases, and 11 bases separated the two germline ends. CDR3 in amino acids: CASSLGGEVNIQYF. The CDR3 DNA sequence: TGTGCCAGCAGCTTAGGAGGGGAGGTCAACATTCAGTACTTC.

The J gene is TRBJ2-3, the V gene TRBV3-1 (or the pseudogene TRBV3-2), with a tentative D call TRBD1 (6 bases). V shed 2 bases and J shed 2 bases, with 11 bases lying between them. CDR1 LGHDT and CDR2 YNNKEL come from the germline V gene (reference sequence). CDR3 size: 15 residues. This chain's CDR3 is CASSQQQGNTDTQYF. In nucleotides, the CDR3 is TGTGCCAGCAGCCAACAACAGGGAAACACAGATACGCAGTATTTT.